Following are 18 T cell receptor beta chains from one sample sequenced in a study of shared clonotypes between healthy human individuals. Profiled with immunoSEQ multiplex PCR; TCRdb holds only in-frame clones, not every one. The table shows approximately 2.5 million clones, with more than 80% occurring only once. The sample comprised naive CD4+ T cells sorted from blood. Subset reported: CD45RA+ positively selected. The receptors were gathered from a man younger than 35 in good health.

The CDR3 DNA follows: TGCGCCAGCAGTGATGACAAGGAGACCCAGTACTTC. Its protein is CASSDDKETQYF. This rearrangement joins TRBV10-1 to TRBJ2-5; D is unclear. Germline V lookup: CDR1 WNHNN, CDR2 SYGVQD (reference sequence). The CDR3 has 12 amino acids. The germline V and J ends were trimmed by 3 bases and 5 bases, with 7 bases remaining between them.

The genes are TRBV5-5 and TRBJ1-5; unclear D gene. Trimming shortened V by 1 base and J by 8 bases, and 19 bases separated the two germline ends. Germline V gene sequence: CDR1 SGHKS, CDR2 YYEKEE (reference sequence). The CDR3 has 16 amino acids. CDR3 residues: CASSLKVQNNFEPQHF. The CDR3 bases are TGTGCCAGCAGCTTGAAAGTCCAGAACAATTTTGAGCCCCAGCATTTT.

V usage is TRBV2 and J usage is TRBJ1-2, with 7 bases that match TRBD1. This CDR3 is built from 11 residues. In germline, CDR1 is SNHLY, CDR2 FYNNEI. V was pared by 5 bases and J by 9 bases, with 3 bases of the junction left unmatched. CDR3 region: CASSRDSRYTF. The CDR3 coding sequence is TGTGCCAGCAGTCGGGACAGCCGCTACACCTTC.

This rearrangement joins TRBV19 to TRBJ1-2; TRBD1 is a possible D gene (5 bases). Germline V gene data show CDR1 as LNHDA and CDR2 as SQIVND (reference sequence). This CDR3 comprises 14 residues. Trimming removed 7 bases at V and 7 bases at J, with 19 bases between. The CDR3 protein is CASKEIAGSIGYTF. The CDR3 coding sequence is TGTGCCAGTAAAGAAATCGCAGGGAGTATTGGCTACACCTTC.

The chain carries TRBV18 and TRBJ2-6; TRBD1 matches at 7 bases. This CDR3 spans 15 amino acids. Germline V CDR1 and CDR2: KGHSH, LQKENI. V lost 3 bases to trimming and J lost 3 bases; unmatched junction nucleotides: 2. CDR3 amino acids: CASSPDRVGANVLTF. The CDR3 region has the DNA TGTGCCAGCTCACCCGACAGGGTTGGGGCCAACGTCCTGACTTTC.

This clone was recorded only once. The V gene is TRBV5-6, the J gene TRBJ1-2; a possible D gene is TRBD1 (5 bases). The length of the CDR3 is 15 residues. CDR1 and CDR2 from the germline V gene are SGHDT and YYEEEE. The V gene lost 0 bases and the J gene lost 4 bases, with 13 bases spanning the gap. The CDR3 loop is CASSLVSRQFYGYTF. The CDR3 nucleotides are TGTGCCAGCAGCTTGGTGTCCCGACAGTTCTATGGCTACACCTTC.

The chain uses TRBV19 and TRBJ1-2; D not certain. CDR1 is LNHDA, CDR2 SQIVND, per germline (reference sequence). The CDR3 is 13 residues long. V was trimmed by 6 bases and J by 0 bases, leaving 8 bases between them. The chain's CDR3 is CASRADTNYGYTF. The CDR3, as DNA: TGTGCCAGTAGGGCGGATACTAACTATGGCTACACCTTC.

V is TRBV7-9 and J is TRBJ2-7, with 9 nucleotides matching TRBD2. Germline values: CDR1 SEHNR, CDR2 FQNEAQ (reference sequence). The CDR3 loop spans 17 amino acids. The ends lost 6 bases at V and 12 bases at J; junction bases unmatched: 24. The CDR3 region has the DNA TGTGCCAGCAGGACAGCGGATGGGTTAGCGGGAGATAACGGCCTGTACTTC. Residues: CASRTADGLAGDNGLYF.

V gene TRBV7-9 combines with J gene TRBJ1-1; D gene ambiguous. Germline loops: CDR1 SEHNR, CDR2 FQNEAQ (reference sequence). Trimming removed 2 bases at V and 1 base at J, with 5 bases between. The CDR3 has 13 residues. CDR3 nucleotides: TGTGCCAGCAGCTTATGGGAGAACACTGAAGCTTTCTTT. Amino acids: CASSLWENTEAFF. The variable domain in full, with the rest retrieved from reference TRBV7-9 and TRBJ1-1, is DTGVSQNPRHKITKRGQNVTFRCDPISEHNRLYWYRQTLGQGPEFLTYFQNEAQLEKSRLLSDRFSAERPKGSFSTLEIQRTEQGDSAMYLCASSLWENTEAFFGQGTRLTVV.

Only a few counts were recorded for this clone. V usage is TRBV4-1 and J usage is TRBJ1-1; D may be TRBD1 (6 bases). CDR3 size: 17 residues. V lost 4 bases and J 1 base, leaving 19 bases between the germline ends. Germline CDR1 MGHRA, CDR2 YSYEKL. CDR3 in amino acids: CASSRHRTGFGNTEAFF. The CDR3 bases are TGCGCCAGCAGCCGCCATCGTACAGGGTTTGGGAACACTGAAGCTTTCTTT.

The chain carries TRBV7-2 and TRBJ2-5; 8 bases fit TRBD2. TRBJ2-7 matches the DNA end more closely, so the J call is doubtful. CDR1 SGHTA and CDR2 FQGNSA come from the germline V gene. The CDR3 length is 14 residues. The CDR3 DNA reads as TGTGCCAGCAGCCTACAATGGACTAGCAACGAGCAGTACTTC. Translation: CASSLQWTSNEQYF.

This clone was recorded once. J is TRBJ1-2 and V is TRBV28; 7 positions match TRBD1. This CDR3 is built from 15 residues. CDR1 is MDHEN and CDR2 is SYDVKM in the germline V gene. V was pared by 1 base and J by 2 bases, with 4 bases of the junction left unmatched. DNA of the CDR3: TGTGCCAGCAGTTTATACTCGACAGGGAACTATGGCTACACCTTC. Encoded protein: CASSLYSTGNYGYTF.

V and J are TRBV30 and TRBJ1-4; 7 bases map to TRBD1. The CDR3 runs to 13 residues. Germline V gene data show CDR1 as GTSNPN and CDR2 as SVGIG (reference sequence). After removal of 5 bases from V and 8 bases from J, the junction contained 8 bases not matched to a gene. The DNA of the CDR3 is TGTGCCTGGGGCCGGGACAGTCGCGAAAAACTGTTTTTT. Its translation: CAWGRDSREKLFF. Together with reference TRBV30 and TRBJ1-4, the CDR3 gives the full variable domain: SQTIHQWPATLVQPVGSPLSLECTVEGTSNPNLYWYRQAAGRGLQLLFYSVGIGQISSEVPQNLSASRPQDRQFILSSKKLLLSDSGFYLCAWGRDSREKLFFGSGTQLSVL.

V gene TRBV6-5 combines with J gene TRBJ2-5; no clear D. The CDR3 is 13 residues long. The V end was cut by 7 bases, the J end by 2 bases, with 11 bases between. From germline, CDR1 is MNHEY and CDR2 SVGAGI. This CDR3 is CASTSSFQETQYF. Here the CDR3 DNA reads TGTGCCAGCACCTCGAGCTTTCAAGAGACCCAGTACTTC.

The J gene is TRBJ2-3, the V gene TRBV6-6, with D unresolved. The CDR3 extends over 13 amino acids. Trimming took off 2 bases at V and 2 bases at J, with 5 bases between the two ends. CDR1 is MNHNY and CDR2 is SVGAGI in the germline V gene (reference sequence). CDR3 protein: CASSYPPTDTQYF. CDR3 sequence (DNA): TGTGCCAGCAGTTACCCCCCCACAGATACGCAGTATTTT.

The chain employs TRBV11-3 and TRBJ2-3; D is tentatively TRBD1 or TRBD2 (5 bases each). Deletions cut 6 bases from V and 2 bases from J, with 27 bases between. The CDR3 length is 19 residues. Germline lookup yields CDR1 SGHNT and CDR2 YENEEA. CDR3 in DNA: TGTGCCAGCAGTCTTAGCACGGGGCTAGCAGACCCCTACACAGATACGCAGTATTTT. Its protein is CASSLSTGLADPYTDTQYF.

The rearrangement links TRBV19 to TRBJ2-7, with unresolved D. Trimming removed 7 bases at V and 0 bases at J, with 13 bases between. This CDR3 is built from 14 residues. The germline CDR1 and CDR2 sequences are LNHDA and SQIVND (reference sequence). CDR3 coding DNA: TGTGCCAGTACCGAGCGACTGTTCTCCTACGAGCAGTACTTC. It translates to CASTERLFSYEQYF.

This clone appeared once. CDR3 DNA: TGTGCCAGCAGCTTTTCGACTAGCGGGAGCGATAACACCGGGGAGCTGTTTTTT. Translation: CASSFSTSGSDNTGELFF. The rearrangement links TRBV11-3 to TRBJ2-2; 12 bases fit TRBD2. The germline V gene has CDR1 SGHNT and CDR2 YENEEA. CDR3 length: 18 amino acids. V shed 3 bases, J shed 2 bases, and the junction held 7 bases outside the gene matches.